One T cell receptor beta chain is described in this entry. The method was immunoSEQ multiplex PCR; TCRdb's version includes in-frame clones alone and lacks a portion of them. The sample holds hundreds of thousands of clones, almost 97% seen once. This specimen belongs to a study of shared clonotypes between healthy human individuals. CDR3 length: 14 residues. V lost 6 bases to trimming and J lost 5 bases, with 17 bases between them. Germline CDR1 SEHNR, CDR2 FQNEAQ (reference sequence). What was sequenced was naive CD4+ T cells sorted from blood. As to subset: CD45RA+ positively selected. The rearrangement joins TRBV7-9 to TRBJ2-7, with a tentative D call TRBD2 (6 bases). The sequence was collected from a woman aged 25-40 years in good health. For the CDR3, the DNA is TGTGCCAGCAGGGGACTGGGTCACCTAGACGAGCAGTACTTC. Translated, it gives CASRGLGHLDEQYF.